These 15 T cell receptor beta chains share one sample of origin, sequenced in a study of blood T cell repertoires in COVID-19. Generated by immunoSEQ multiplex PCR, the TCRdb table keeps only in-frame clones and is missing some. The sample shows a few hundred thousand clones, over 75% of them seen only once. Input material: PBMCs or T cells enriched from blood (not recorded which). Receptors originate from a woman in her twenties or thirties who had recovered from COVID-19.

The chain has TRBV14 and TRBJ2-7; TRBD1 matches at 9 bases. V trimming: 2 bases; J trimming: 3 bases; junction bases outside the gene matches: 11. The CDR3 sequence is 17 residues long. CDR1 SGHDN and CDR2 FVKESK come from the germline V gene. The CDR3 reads CASSQSGTGWRNYEQYF. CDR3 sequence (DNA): TGTGCCAGCAGCCAATCCGGGACAGGGTGGCGGAACTACGAGCAGTACTTC.

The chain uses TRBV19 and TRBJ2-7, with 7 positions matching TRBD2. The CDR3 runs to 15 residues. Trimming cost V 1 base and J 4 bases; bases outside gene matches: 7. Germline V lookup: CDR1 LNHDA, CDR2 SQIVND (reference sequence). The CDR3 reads CASSIALAVEYEQYF. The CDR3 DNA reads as TGTGCCAGTAGTATAGCCCTAGCGGTTGAGTACGAGCAGTACTTC. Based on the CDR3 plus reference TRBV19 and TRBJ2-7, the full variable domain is DGGITQSPKYLFRKEGQNVTLSCEQNLNHDAMYWYRQDPGQGLRLIYYSQIVNDFQKGDIAEGYSVSREKKESFPLTVTSAQKNPTAFYLCASSIALAVEYEQYFGPGTRLTVT.

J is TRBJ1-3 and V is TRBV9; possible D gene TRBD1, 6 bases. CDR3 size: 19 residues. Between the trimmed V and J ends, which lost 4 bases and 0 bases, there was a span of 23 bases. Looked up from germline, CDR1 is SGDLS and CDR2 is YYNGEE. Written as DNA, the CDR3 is TGTGCCAGCAGCATAGGGGGGCAGGGGAGTCGAGGCTCTGGAAACACCATATATTTT. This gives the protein CASSIGGQGSRGSGNTIYF.

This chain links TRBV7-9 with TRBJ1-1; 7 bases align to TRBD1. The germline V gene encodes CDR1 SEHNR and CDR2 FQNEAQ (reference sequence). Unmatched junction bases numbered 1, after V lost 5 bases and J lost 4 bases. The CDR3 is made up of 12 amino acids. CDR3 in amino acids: CASSRDSTEAFF. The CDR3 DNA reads TGTGCCAGCAGCCGGGACAGCACTGAAGCTTTCTTT.

As DNA, the CDR3 is TGTGCCACCAGTGATCCTCGACAGGGAAATCAGCCCCAGCATTTT. Translation: CATSDPRQGNQPQHF. The rearrangement joins TRBV24-1 to TRBJ1-5, with 7 positions matching TRBD1. V was pared by 3 bases and J by 4 bases, with 5 bases of the junction left unmatched. CDR1 and CDR2 from the germline V gene are KGHDR and SFDVKD. The CDR3 is 15 residues long.

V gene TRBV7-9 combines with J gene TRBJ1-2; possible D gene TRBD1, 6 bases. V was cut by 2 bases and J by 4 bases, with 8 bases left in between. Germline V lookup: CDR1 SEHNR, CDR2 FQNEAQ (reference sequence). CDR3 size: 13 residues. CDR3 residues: CASSLQGIYGYTF. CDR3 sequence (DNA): TGTGCCAGCAGCTTACAGGGGATCTATGGCTACACCTTC.

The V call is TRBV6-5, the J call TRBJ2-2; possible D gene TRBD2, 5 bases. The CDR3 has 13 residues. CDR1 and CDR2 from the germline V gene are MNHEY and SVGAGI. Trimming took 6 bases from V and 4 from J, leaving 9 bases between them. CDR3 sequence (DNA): TGTGCCAGCAGCCCCGGGATCACCGGGGAGCTGTTTTTT. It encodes CASSPGITGELFF.

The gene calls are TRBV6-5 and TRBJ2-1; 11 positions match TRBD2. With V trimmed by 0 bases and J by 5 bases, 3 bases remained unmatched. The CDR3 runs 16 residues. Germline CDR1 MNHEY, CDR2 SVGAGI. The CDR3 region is CASSYSSGRANNEQFF. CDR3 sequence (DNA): TGTGCCAGCAGTTACTCTAGCGGGAGGGCGAACAATGAGCAGTTCTTC.

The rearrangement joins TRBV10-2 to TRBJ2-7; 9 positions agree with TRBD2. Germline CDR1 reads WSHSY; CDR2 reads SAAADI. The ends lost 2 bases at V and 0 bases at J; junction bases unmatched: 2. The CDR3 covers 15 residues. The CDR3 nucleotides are TGCGCCAGCAGTGAGGGCGGGGGGGCCTCCTACGAGCAGTACTTC. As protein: CASSEGGGASYEQYF.

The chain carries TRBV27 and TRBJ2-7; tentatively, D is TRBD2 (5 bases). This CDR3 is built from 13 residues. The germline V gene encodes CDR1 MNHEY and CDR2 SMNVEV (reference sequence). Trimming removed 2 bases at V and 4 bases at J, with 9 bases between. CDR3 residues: CASSLGGSYEQYF. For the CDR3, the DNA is TGTGCCAGCAGTTTAGGCGGGTCTTACGAGCAGTACTTC.

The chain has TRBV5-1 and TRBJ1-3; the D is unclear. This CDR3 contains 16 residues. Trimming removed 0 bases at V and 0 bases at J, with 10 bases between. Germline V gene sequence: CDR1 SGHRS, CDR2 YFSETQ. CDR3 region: CASSLAGSDSGNTIYF. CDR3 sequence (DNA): TGCGCCAGCAGCTTGGCTGGCTCCGACTCTGGAAACACCATATATTTT. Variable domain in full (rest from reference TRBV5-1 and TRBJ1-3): KAGVTQTPRYLIKTRGQQVTLSCSPISGHRSVSWYQQTPGQGLQFLFEYFSETQRNKGNFPGRFSGRQFSNSRSEMNVSTLELGDSALYLCASSLAGSDSGNTIYFGEGSWLTVV.

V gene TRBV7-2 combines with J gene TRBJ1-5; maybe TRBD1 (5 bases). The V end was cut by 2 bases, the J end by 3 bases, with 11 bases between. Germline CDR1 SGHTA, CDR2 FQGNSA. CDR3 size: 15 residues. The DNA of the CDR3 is TGTGCCAGCAGCTTATGGCAGGGACTCAATCAGCCCCAGCATTTT. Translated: CASSLWQGLNQPQHF.

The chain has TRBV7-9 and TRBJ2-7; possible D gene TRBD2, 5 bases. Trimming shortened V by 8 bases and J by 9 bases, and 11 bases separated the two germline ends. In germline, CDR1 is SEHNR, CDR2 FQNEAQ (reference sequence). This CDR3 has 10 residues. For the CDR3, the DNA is TGTGCCAGCCGAAAAGGAGGGCAGTACTTC. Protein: CASRKGGQYF.

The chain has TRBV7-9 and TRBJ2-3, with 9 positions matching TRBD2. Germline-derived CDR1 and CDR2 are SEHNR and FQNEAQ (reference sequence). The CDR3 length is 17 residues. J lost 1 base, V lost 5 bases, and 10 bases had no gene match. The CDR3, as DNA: TGTGCCAGCAGCCGGGGCGGGAGGGGCGCGCGCACAGATACGCAGTATTTT. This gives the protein CASSRGGRGARTDTQYF.

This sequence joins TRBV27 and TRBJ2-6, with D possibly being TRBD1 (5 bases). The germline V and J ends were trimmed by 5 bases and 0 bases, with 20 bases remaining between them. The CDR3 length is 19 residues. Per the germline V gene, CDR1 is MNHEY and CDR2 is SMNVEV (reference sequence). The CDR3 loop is CASSLTNPTGYSGANVLTF. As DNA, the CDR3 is TGTGCCAGCAGTCTCACCAATCCTACAGGATACTCTGGGGCCAACGTCCTGACTTTC. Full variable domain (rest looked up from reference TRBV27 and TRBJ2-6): EAQVTQNPRYLITVTGKKLTVTCSQNMNHEYMSWYRQDPGLGLRQIYYSMNVEVTDKGDVPEGYKVSRKEKRNFPLILESPSPNQTSLYFCASSLTNPTGYSGANVLTFGAGSRLTVL.